The 23 T cell receptor beta chains presented below share a single source sample, sequenced in a study of beta chain features in type 1 diabetes. Study-wide findings and caveats: Among patients with Type 1 diabetes, TCRB CDR3s were moderately but significantly shorter in every one of the four CD4+ subsets.

Of the isolated RNA, all was reverse transcribed, and so the sequenced material was expressed TCRB transcripts. Generated by immunoSEQ multiplex PCR, the TCRdb table keeps only in-frame clones and is missing some. The sample lists 250,000 or so clones; 20% were seen once. These TCRs are of unknown antigen specificity. The sequenced material came from naive CD4+ T cells from blood. The receptors were sampled from a woman aged 40 to 50 with type 1 diabetes.

The V call is TRBV18, the J call TRBJ2-7; possible D gene TRBD1, 6 bases. Germline V gene data show CDR1 as KGHSH and CDR2 as LQKENI. This CDR3 contains 16 residues. V shed 3 bases and J shed 4 bases, with 19 bases lying between them. CDR3 region: CASSPWDKPVRYEQYF. Here the CDR3 DNA reads TGTGCCAGCTCACCTTGGGACAAGCCAGTGAGGTACGAGCAGTACTTC. Based on the CDR3 plus reference TRBV18 and TRBJ2-7, the full variable domain is NAGVMQNPRHLVRRRGQEARLRCSPMKGHSHVYWYRQLPEEGLKFMVYLQKENIIDESGMPKERFSAEFPKEGPSILRIQQVVRGDSAAYFCASSPWDKPVRYEQYFGPGTRLTVT.

The gene calls are TRBV23-1 and TRBJ1-5, with 7 bases matching TRBD1. TRBV23-1 counts as an open reading frame of uncertain function. The CDR3 sequence is 20 residues long. V trimming: 3 bases; J trimming: 4 bases; junction bases outside the gene matches: 21. CDR3 sequence: CASSHPLSGTVLMENQPQHF. CDR3 in DNA: TGCGCCAGCAGTCACCCACTCTCCGGGACAGTACTTATGGAGAATCAGCCCCAGCATTTT.

This clone showed up just a few times. This rearrangement joins TRBV18 to TRBJ2-7, with 7 bases aligning to TRBD1. This CDR3 contains 15 residues. V shed 2 bases and J 5 bases; nucleotides not matched to a gene: 9. Germline CDR1 KGHSH, CDR2 LQKENI. The CDR3 here is CASSPSRTGQDEQYF. DNA for the CDR3: TGTGCCAGCTCACCATCCCGGACAGGACAAGACGAGCAGTACTTC.

J is TRBJ2-7 and V is TRBV6-5; D may be TRBD1 (6 bases). This CDR3 comprises 14 residues. Germline V gene sequence: CDR1 MNHEY, CDR2 SVGAGI. The ends were cut back, 5 bases at V and 2 bases at J, with 13 bases in the middle. CDR3 in amino acids: CASSPQGPTYEQYF. The CDR3 nucleotides are TGTGCCAGCAGTCCCCAGGGGCCCACCTACGAGCAGTACTTC.

This clone was detected only a few times. The rearrangement joins TRBV4-3 to TRBJ1-1; 9 bases agree with TRBD1. V trimming: 4 bases; J trimming: 6 bases; junction bases outside the gene matches: 6. CDR3 length: 14 residues. Germline assignment: CDR1 LGHNA and CDR2 YSLEER. CDR3 amino acids: CASSLGQGEAEAFF. The CDR3 coding sequence is TGCGCCAGCAGCCTGGGACAGGGAGAGGCTGAAGCTTTCTTT.

V usage is TRBV25-1 and J usage is TRBJ1-5; 8 bases agree with TRBD1. Trimming took 6 bases from V and 5 from J; bases not matched to a gene: 9. Germline values: CDR1 MGHDK, CDR2 SYGVNS. The CDR3 consists of 15 residues. For the CDR3, the DNA is TGTGCCAGCAGAGCCCCGGGACAGGATGATCAGCCCCAGCATTTT. This sequence encodes CASRAPGQDDQPQHF.

The gene calls are TRBV9 and TRBJ1-1, with a tentative D call TRBD1 (6 bases). From germline, CDR1 is SGDLS and CDR2 YYNGEE. Trimming cost V 4 bases and J 1 base, with 8 bases left between them. The CDR3 extends over 13 amino acids. This CDR3 reads CASSIRGNTEAFF. In nucleotides, the CDR3 is TGTGCCAGCAGCATCAGGGGGAACACTGAAGCTTTCTTT.

The sample holds a few counts of this clone. The chain joins TRBV5-4 to TRBJ1-1; TRBD1 agrees at 7 bases. CDR3 size: 17 residues. Losses at the gene ends were 5 bases for V and 4 bases for J; bases not matched to a gene: 17. The germline V gene has CDR1 SGHNT and CDR2 YYREEE (reference sequence). CDR3 amino acids: CASRLSARGTVPTEAFF. CDR3 sequence (DNA): TGTGCCAGCAGACTGAGCGCTCGTGGGACAGTACCCACTGAAGCTTTCTTT. Full variable domain (missing parts from reference TRBV5-4 and TRBJ1-1): ETGVTQSPTHLIKTRGQQVTLRCSSQSGHNTVSWYQQALGQGPQFIFQYYREEENGRGNFPPRFSGLQFPNYSSELNVNALELDDSALYLCASRLSARGTVPTEAFFGQGTRLTVV.

The rearrangement uses TRBV4-3 and TRBJ2-7; D is possibly TRBD2 (7 bases). Germline V gene lookup returns CDR1 LGHNA and CDR2 YSLEER. Between the trimmed V and J ends, which lost 3 bases and 9 bases, there was a span of 21 bases. The CDR3 loop spans 15 amino acids. The DNA of the CDR3 is TGCGCCAGCAGCCAGGGGGGGGCAGGACTCCTACGGCAGTACTTC. This codes for CASSQGGAGLLRQYF.

There are a few counts of this clone. This chain links TRBV10-3 with TRBJ2-6, with D possibly TRBD1 on 5 matching bases. The CDR3 length is 19 residues. Germline V gene sequence: CDR1 ENHRY, CDR2 SYGVKD. Trimming took 3 bases from V and 0 from J, leaving 18 bases between them. DNA of the CDR3: TGTGCCATCAGTGACCCGTATCCAGGACAACCCTCTGGGGCCAACGTCCTGACTTTC. This sequence encodes CAISDPYPGQPSGANVLTF.

This clone was observed a handful of times. V gene TRBV15 combines with J gene TRBJ2-4, with D perhaps matching TRBD1 (6 bases). The CDR3 sequence is 13 residues long. Germline V CDR1 and CDR2: LNHNV, YYDKDF (reference sequence). V lost 5 bases to trimming and J lost 2 bases, with 7 bases between them. The DNA of the CDR3 is TGTGCCACCAGCGGACAGCCCAAAAACATTCAGTACTTC. It codes for CATSGQPKNIQYF.

This clone has just a few counts. The rearrangement uses TRBV11-2 and TRBJ1-2; weak D call: TRBD1 (5 bases). This CDR3 has 13 residues. Per germline, CDR1 SGHAT and CDR2 FQNNGV. Between the trimmed V and J ends, which lost 5 bases and 3 bases, there was a span of 10 bases. CDR3 sequence (DNA): TGTGCCAGCAGCACAGGCGAACACTATGGCTACACCTTC. It translates to CASSTGEHYGYTF.

This clone was picked up a small number of times. The chain carries TRBV29-1 and TRBJ1-5; D is unclear. The ends were cut back, 4 bases at V and 2 bases at J, with 6 bases in the middle. Germline values: CDR1 SQVTM, CDR2 ANQGSEA. The CDR3 runs to 12 residues. CDR3 residues: CSVASGNQPQHF. For the CDR3, the DNA is TGCAGCGTTGCCTCCGGCAATCAGCCCCAGCATTTT.

The chain uses TRBV5-1 and TRBJ1-2, with a tentative D call TRBD1 (5 bases). Looked up from germline, CDR1 is SGHRS and CDR2 is YFSETQ. Deletions cut 1 base from V and 6 bases from J, with 13 bases between. The CDR3 is made up of 14 amino acids. The CDR3 DNA follows: TGCGCCAGCAGCTTGTCGGGGGACCCAAATGGCTACACCTTC. It specifies CASSLSGDPNGYTF.

This clone was detected only a few times. In DNA form, the CDR3 reads TGTGCCAGCTCACCTCCGGGACAGAGAGAGACCCAGTACTTC. This gives the protein CASSPPGQRETQYF. V usage is TRBV18 and J usage is TRBJ2-5, with TRBD1 identical over 7 bases. Germline lookup yields CDR1 KGHSH and CDR2 LQKENI. The CDR3 is made up of 14 amino acids. V dropped 3 bases and J dropped 4; count of bases not matched to a gene: 5.

This rearrangement joins TRBV5-4 to TRBJ1-2, with TRBD1 matching 7 bases. The ends lost 3 bases at V and 3 bases at J; junction bases unmatched: 2. Germline assignment: CDR1 SGHNT and CDR2 YYREEE (reference sequence). This CDR3 comprises 13 residues. The CDR3 here is CASSSDRDYGYTF. CDR3 nucleotide sequence: TGTGCCAGCAGCTCAGACAGGGACTATGGCTACACCTTC.

This clone was seen more than once but under ten times. The gene calls are TRBV19 and TRBJ2-1, with 8 bases aligning to TRBD2. Germline V CDR1 and CDR2: LNHDA, SQIVND (reference sequence). The trim removed 8 bases at V and 8 bases at J, leaving 14 bases unmatched. This CDR3 contains 15 residues. CDR3 residues: CASSRAGGLRDEQFF. CDR3 in DNA: TGTGCCAGTTCCCGGGCGGGGGGACTGCGGGATGAGCAGTTCTTC.

The V call is TRBV5-4, the J call TRBJ1-2; maybe TRBD1 (5 bases). This CDR3 is built from 13 residues. Trimming pared 2 bases from V and 1 base from J, leaving 6 bases between. Germline CDR1 reads SGHNT; CDR2 reads YYREEE (reference sequence). CDR3 nucleotides: TGTGCCAGCAGCTTCGACAGTAACTATGGCTACACCTTC. Residues: CASSFDSNYGYTF.

As for this clone: Other DNA sequences in this specimen translate into the identical CDR3. The chain carries TRBV28 and TRBJ2-1, with 10 bases that match TRBD1. This CDR3 is built from 16 residues. Germline V CDR1 and CDR2: MDHEN, SYDVKM. The J segment lost 3 bases and the V segment lost 6 bases, leaving 8 bases of the junction unmatched. CDR3 DNA sequence: TGTGCCAGCAGCCCACCGGGACAGGGGAACTACAATGAGCAGTTCTTC. This sequence encodes CASSPPGQGNYNEQFF.

The chain combines TRBV11-2 with TRBJ2-2; no definite D call. Germline CDR1 SGHAT, CDR2 FQNNGV. Trimming removed 2 bases at V and 0 bases at J, with 4 bases between. CDR3 length equals 14 residues. CDR3 loop: CASSLRANTGELFF. Here the CDR3 DNA reads TGTGCCAGCAGCTTAAGAGCGAACACCGGGGAGCTGTTTTTT.

In the case of this clone: Different DNA sequences within this sample yield the same CDR3. Written as DNA, the CDR3 is TGCGCCAGCAGCGTTGACGGAGACTATGGCTACACCTTC. This sequence encodes CASSVDGDYGYTF. The J gene is TRBJ1-2, the V gene TRBV5-1; no definite D call. The V gene lost 4 bases and the J gene lost 3 bases, with 10 bases spanning the gap. This CDR3 has 13 amino acids. Germline lookup yields CDR1 SGHRS and CDR2 YFSETQ.

This clone was detected a few times. V and J are TRBV9 and TRBJ2-5, with D possibly TRBD1 on 5 matching bases. There are 14 residues in the CDR3. Trimming cost V 0 bases and J 1 base, with 7 bases left between them. The germline gives CDR1 SGDLS, CDR2 YYNGEE. The CDR3 loop reads CASSVAGAQETQYF. The CDR3 DNA reads TGTGCCAGCAGCGTAGCTGGGGCCCAAGAGACCCAGTACTTC.

This clone was observed a few times. The V gene is TRBV9, the J gene TRBJ2-1; 15 nucleotides agree with TRBD2. Unmatched junction bases numbered 1, after V lost 2 bases and J lost 7 bases. There are 15 residues in the CDR3. The germline V gene encodes CDR1 SGDLS and CDR2 YYNGEE. The CDR3 region is CASSVGLAGGNEQFF. CDR3 coding DNA: TGTGCCAGCAGCGTGGGACTAGCGGGAGGAAATGAGCAGTTCTTC.